The present T cell receptor (beta chain) was sequenced within a study of shared clonotypes between healthy human individuals. V lost 3 bases, J lost 6 bases, and 13 bases lay in between. CDR1 is MGHDK, CDR2 SYGVNS, per germline. The CDR3 is 14 amino acids. The naive CD8 fraction comprised CD45RO-negative cells positively selected for CCR7 and excluded terminally differentiated effector memory CD45RA+ cells. Here immunoSEQ multiplex PCR was the method, and the copy in TCRdb shows in-frame clones only, minus some. The sample shows around 610,000 clones, 90% to 97% of them seen only once. The clonotype originates from a woman aged 30 to 39 in good health. J is TRBJ2-3 and V is TRBV25-1; no reliable D call. The sequenced sample consisted of naive CD8+ T cells sorted from blood. CDR3 sequence reads: CASSERTTMDTQYF. The CDR3 nucleotides are TGTGCCAGCAGTGAGAGGACCACTATGGATACGCAGTATTTT.